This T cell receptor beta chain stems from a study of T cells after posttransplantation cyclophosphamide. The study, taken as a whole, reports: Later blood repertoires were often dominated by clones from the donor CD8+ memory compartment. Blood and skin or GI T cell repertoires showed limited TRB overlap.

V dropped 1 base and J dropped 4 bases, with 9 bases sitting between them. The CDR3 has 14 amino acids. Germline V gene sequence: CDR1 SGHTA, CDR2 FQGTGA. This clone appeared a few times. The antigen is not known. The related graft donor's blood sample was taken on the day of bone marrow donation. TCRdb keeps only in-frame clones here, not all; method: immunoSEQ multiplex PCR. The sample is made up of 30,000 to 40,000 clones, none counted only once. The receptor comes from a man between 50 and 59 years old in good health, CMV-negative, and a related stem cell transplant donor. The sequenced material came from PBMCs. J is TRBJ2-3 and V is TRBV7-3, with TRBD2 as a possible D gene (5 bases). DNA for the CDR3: TGTGCCAGCAGCTTAAACGGACTGCCAGATACGCAGTATTTT. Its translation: CASSLNGLPDTQYF. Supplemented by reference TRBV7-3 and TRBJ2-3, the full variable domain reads GAGVSQTPSNKVTEKGKYVELRCDPISGHTALYWYRQSLGQGPEFLIYFQGTGAADDSGLPNDRFFAVRPEGSVSTLKIQRTERGDSAVYLCASSLNGLPDTQYFGPGTRLTVL.